Listed here is a single T cell receptor beta chain. The antigen is unknown. CDR3 length: 13 amino acids. Trimming pared 11 bases from V and 7 bases from J, leaving 17 bases between. Germline V gene data show CDR1 as LGHNT and CDR2 as FRNRAP. This sample was taken from a study of cytomegalovirus exposure and HLA in healthy donors. Findings of the study overall: The finding came from a later analysis; first-cohort TCR clusters tended to co-occur in the 110 or so validation repertoires. The authors listed 150 to 200 TCR beta chains as cytomegalovirus-associated. As confirmed in vitro, a few CMV-associated chains were specific for CMV antigens.

TCRdb keeps only in-frame clones here, not all; method: immunoSEQ multiplex PCR. The data show roughly 170,000 clones, about 80% seen once. Among the approximately 110 subjects of the validation cohort, separate from the approximately 700-subject first cohort, were the donors. The sample consisted of PBMCs. The receptor was isolated from a woman between 18 and 29 years old in good health and CMV-seropositive. The V call is TRBV12-5, the J call TRBJ1-4; D may be TRBD1 (5 bases). Here the CDR3 reads CASSIREGEKLFF. Here the CDR3 DNA reads TGTGCTTCGTCAATCAGGGAAGGTGAAAAACTGTTTTTT.